Shown below are 11 T cell receptor beta chains from a single sample sequenced in a study of shared clonotypes between healthy human individuals. Sequencing used immunoSEQ multiplex PCR; TCRdb keeps in-frame clones, though not all of them. This sample carries around 600,000 clones, around 97% of them seen once, and the ten largest clones take less than 0.065%. The sequencing input was naive CD4+ T cells sorted from blood. Subset denoted: CD45RA+ positively selected. These receptor sequences come from a woman in her twenties or thirties in good health.

The V and J genes are TRBV4-2 and TRBJ1-2; weak D call: TRBD1 (5 bases). Germline V gene data show CDR1 as LGHNA and CDR2 as YNFKEQ. CDR3 size: 15 residues. Trimming pared 0 bases from V and 3 bases from J, leaving 11 bases between. CDR3 amino acids: CASSQEGRADYGYTF. Written as DNA, the CDR3 is TGTGCCAGCAGCCAAGAAGGCAGGGCGGACTATGGCTACACCTTC.

This rearrangement joins TRBV7-9 to TRBJ2-7; D is perhaps TRBD2 (6 bases). Trimming took 5 bases from V and 2 from J, leaving 16 bases between them. In germline, CDR1 is SEHNR, CDR2 FQNEAQ (reference sequence). The CDR3 is 15 amino acids. CDR3 amino acids: CASSQFGEATYEQYF. In nucleotides, the CDR3 is TGTGCCAGCAGCCAATTCGGGGAGGCCACCTACGAGCAGTACTTC.

This chain connects TRBV5-4 to TRBJ1-5; D gene ambiguous. V was trimmed by 0 bases and J by 0 bases, leaving 7 bases between them. CDR3 size: 15 residues. Germline V gene sequence: CDR1 SGHNT, CDR2 YYREEE (reference sequence). CDR3 sequence reads: CASSLAPGSNQPQHF. CDR3 nucleotides: TGTGCCAGCAGCTTGGCCCCGGGTAGCAATCAGCCCCAGCATTTT. Filled out from reference TRBV5-4 and TRBJ1-5, the complete variable domain reads ETGVTQSPTHLIKTRGQQVTLRCSSQSGHNTVSWYQQALGQGPQFIFQYYREEENGRGNFPPRFSGLQFPNYSSELNVNALELDDSALYLCASSLAPGSNQPQHFGDGTRLSIL.

The chain has TRBV4-1 and TRBJ2-7, with D perhaps TRBD1 or TRBD2 (5 bases each). This CDR3 region has 16 residues. Trimming stripped 4 bases from V and 3 bases from J, with 19 bases between. From germline, CDR1 is MGHRA and CDR2 YSYEKL. The CDR3 is CASSPGLRGEFYEQYF. The CDR3 DNA is TGCGCCAGCAGCCCCGGCTTAAGGGGAGAGTTCTACGAGCAGTACTTC.

The chain links TRBV7-3 to TRBJ2-5; possibly TRBD2 for D (6 bases). V was pared by 3 bases and J by 7 bases, with 12 bases between. CDR3 length: 13 residues. In germline, CDR1 is SGHTA, CDR2 FQGTGA. The CDR3 coding sequence is TGTGCCAGCAGCTTGAGAGACGGGGGGACCCAGTACTTC. Its translation is CASSLRDGGTQYF.

DNA of the CDR3: TGTGCCAGCAGCGACGGGACTACCCAGAGCTCCTACAATGAGCAGTTCTTC. Residues: CASSDGTTQSSYNEQFF. The gene calls are TRBV5-4 and TRBJ2-1; TRBD2 matches 7 bases. The trim removed 4 bases at V and 0 bases at J, leaving 10 bases unmatched. Per germline, CDR1 SGHNT and CDR2 YYREEE (reference sequence). CDR3 length equals 17 residues.

This chain connects TRBV11-2 to TRBJ2-3; D may match TRBD1 or TRBD2 (5 bases each). Germline-derived CDR1 and CDR2 are SGHAT and FQNNGV. The CDR3 spans 18 residues. V was pared by 1 base and J by 2 bases, with 19 bases between. CDR3 nucleotides: TGTGCCAGCAGCTTAGTCCTCGGGGCGTCGGAGTTCACAGATACGCAGTATTTT. Its protein is CASSLVLGASEFTDTQYF.

This clone was observed a single time. This rearrangement joins TRBV28 to TRBJ2-3; D unclear. The CDR3 loop spans 13 amino acids. V dropped 6 bases and J dropped 6 bases, with 13 bases sitting between them. The germline V gene has CDR1 MDHEN and CDR2 SYDVKM. As DNA, the CDR3 is TGTGCCAGCAGCCTGCCCTCCTCGGATACGCAGTATTTT. It is translated as CASSLPSSDTQYF. Drawing the rest from reference TRBV28 and TRBJ2-3, the complete variable domain is DVKVTQSSRYLVKRTGEKVFLECVQDMDHENMFWYRQDPGLGLRLIYFSYDVKMKEKGDIPEGYSVSREKKERFSLILESASTNQTSMYLCASSLPSSDTQYFGPGTRLTVL.

The rearrangement links TRBV6-5 to TRBJ2-3; the match to TRBD1 covers 8 bases. This CDR3 contains 14 residues. Germline CDR1 is MNHEY and CDR2 is SVGAGI. V trimming: 5 bases; J trimming: 4 bases; junction bases outside the gene matches: 5. CDR3 residues: CASSERTGPDTQYF. CDR3 coding DNA: TGTGCCAGCAGTGAACGGACAGGGCCAGATACGCAGTATTTT.

The genes are TRBV21-1 and TRBJ2-2. TRBV21-1 is listed as a pseudogene. This CDR3 has 16 amino acids. The CDR3 spells CASSKDRDPAGWELFF. The CDR3 region has the DNA TGTGCCAGCAGCAAAGATAGGGATCCCGCCGGATGGGAGCTGTTTTTT.

This clone was detected once. The chain has TRBV19 and TRBJ2-7; 8 positions agree with TRBD2. This CDR3 contains 15 residues. Germline trimming cut 3 bases from V and 2 bases from J; bases unmatched to any gene: 6. Germline CDR1 reads LNHDA; CDR2 reads SQIVND (reference sequence). The CDR3 bases are TGTGCCAGTAGTATTTTGGCGGGAGGCCCCTACGAGCAGTACTTC. Its protein product is CASSILAGGPYEQYF.